These T cell receptor beta chains were read from a single sample in a study of beta chain features in type 1 diabetes. Method: immunoSEQ multiplex PCR; TCRdb's copy keeps in-frame clones and lacks some. The sample lists 20,000 to 30,000 clones, around 68% occurring once. Sequencing input: Tregs from blood. The source is a man younger than 35 with type 1 diabetes. CDR3s include the opening cysteine and the closing phenylalanine or tryptophan. The order of the fields is J gene, D gene, clone size, V gene, CDR3 length, CDR3 DNA, CDR3 protein. D genes are given only for firm matches. A row's size may be missing; if present it is once, few, many or a size class.

J gene: TRBJ1-2; D gene: .; clone size: .; V gene: TRBV7-2; CDR3 length: 16; CDR3 DNA: TGTGCCAGCAGCTCAACCCCTAGGGCAGGGAACTATGGCTACACCTTC; CDR3 protein: CASSSTPRAGNYGYTF
J gene: TRBJ2-3; D gene: .; clone size: .; V gene: TRBV2; CDR3 length: 13; CDR3 DNA: TGTGCCAGCAGTCATAGGACACCACATACGCAGTATTTT; CDR3 protein: CASSHRTPHTQYF
J gene: TRBJ2-1; D gene: .; clone size: once; V gene: TRBV18; CDR3 length: 16; CDR3 DNA: TGTGCCAGCCCACCACCAGGGGGGGCTCCCCCCAGGGAGCAGTTCTTC; CDR3 protein: CASPPPGGAPPREQFF
J gene: TRBJ1-1; D gene: .; clone size: .; V gene: TRBV10-3; CDR3 length: 15; CDR3 DNA: TGTGCCATCAGTGGGATTGGTACTCAGGGCACTGAAGCTTTCTTT; CDR3 protein: CAISGIGTQGTEAFF
J gene: TRBJ2-1; D gene: TRBD2; clone size: .; V gene: TRBV29-1; CDR3 length: 15; CDR3 DNA: TGCAGCGTCGCCCCGCTAGCGGGGGCTAGAGGTGAGCAGTTCTTC; CDR3 protein: CSVAPLAGARGEQFF
J gene: TRBJ2-5; D gene: .; clone size: .; V gene: TRBV7-2; CDR3 length: 14; CDR3 DNA: TGTGCCAGCAGCTTAGCGCAGGTCTCAGAGACCCAGTACTTC; CDR3 protein: CASSLAQVSETQYF
J gene: TRBJ1-2; D gene: .; clone size: .; V gene: TRBV28; CDR3 length: 14; CDR3 DNA: TGTGCCAGCAGGTCGACAGGTTCCCTCTATGGCTACACCTTC; CDR3 protein: CASRSTGSLYGYTF
J gene: TRBJ2-1; D gene: .; clone size: .; V gene: TRBV30; CDR3 length: 11; CDR3 DNA: TGTGCCTGGAGTGGCCCGACTAAGATGTTCTTC; CDR3 protein: CAWSGPTKMFF
J gene: TRBJ1-2; D gene: .; clone size: few; V gene: TRBV5-4; CDR3 length: 13; CDR3 DNA: TGTGCCAGCAGCTTGGACAGGAGTAATGGCTACACCTTC; CDR3 protein: CASSLDRSNGYTF
J gene: TRBJ1-2; D gene: .; clone size: .; V gene: TRBV20-1; CDR3 length: 11; CDR3 DNA: TGCAGTGCTAGGCCACAGGGAGCCTACACCTTC; CDR3 protein: CSARPQGAYTF
J gene: TRBJ2-3; D gene: TRBD2; clone size: .; V gene: TRBV2; CDR3 length: 16; CDR3 DNA: TGTGCCAGCAGTCGTCTAGCGGGGGTTAGCACAGATACGCAGTATTTT; CDR3 protein: CASSRLAGVSTDTQYF
J gene: TRBJ2-6; D gene: TRBD1; clone size: few; V gene: TRBV6-6; CDR3 length: 13; CDR3 DNA: TGTGCCGCACAGGGGTCTGGGGCCAACGTCCTGACTTTC; CDR3 protein: CAAQGSGANVLTF
J gene: TRBJ2-7; D gene: TRBD1; clone size: .; V gene: TRBV30; CDR3 length: 14; CDR3 DNA: TGTGCCTGGACCCGCGGACAGGGACTTCTGGAGCAGTACTTC; CDR3 protein: CAWTRGQGLLEQYF
J gene: TRBJ1-5; D gene: .; clone size: .; V gene: TRBV19; CDR3 length: 14; CDR3 DNA: TGTGCCAGTAGGAGGATTTTGAGCAATCAGCCCCAGCATTTT; CDR3 protein: CASRRILSNQPQHF
J gene: TRBJ2-2; D gene: TRBD2; clone size: .; V gene: TRBV18; CDR3 length: 18; CDR3 DNA: TGTGCCAGCTCACGAGGACTAGCGGGAGTGAAAAACACCGGGGAGCTGTTTTTT; CDR3 protein: CASSRGLAGVKNTGELFF
J gene: TRBJ2-3; D gene: TRBD1; clone size: few; V gene: TRBV10-3; CDR3 length: 15; CDR3 DNA: TGTGCCATCAGAACACAGGGGGCGGGCACAGATACGCAGTATTTT; CDR3 protein: CAIRTQGAGTDTQYF
J gene: TRBJ2-7; D gene: .; clone size: .; V gene: TRBV5-4; CDR3 length: 15; CDR3 DNA: TGTGCCAGCAGCTTGCGTGACGGGGGACGCTACGAGCAGTACTTC; CDR3 protein: CASSLRDGGRYEQYF
J gene: TRBJ2-1; D gene: TRBD1; clone size: .; V gene: TRBV7-9; CDR3 length: 15; CDR3 DNA: TGTGCCAGCAGCTCAGACAGGGTGAACCGCGATGAGCAGTTCTTC; CDR3 protein: CASSSDRVNRDEQFF
J gene: TRBJ1-2; D gene: TRBD1; clone size: .; V gene: TRBV7-9; CDR3 length: 11; CDR3 DNA: TGTGCCAGCAGCTACAGGGGTGGCTACACCTTC; CDR3 protein: CASSYRGGYTF
J gene: TRBJ2-7; D gene: TRBD1; clone size: .; V gene: TRBV19; CDR3 length: 15; CDR3 DNA: TGTGCCAGTACCCCGAGGGCGCAGGGGGCCTACGAGCAGTACTTC; CDR3 protein: CASTPRAQGAYEQYF
J gene: TRBJ1-2; D gene: TRBD1; clone size: .; V gene: TRBV7-2; CDR3 length: 14; CDR3 DNA: TGTGCCAGCAGCTTGAGTTCGGACAGGGCTGGCTACACCTTC; CDR3 protein: CASSLSSDRAGYTF
J gene: TRBJ1-2; D gene: .; clone size: few; V gene: TRBV5-1; CDR3 length: 13; CDR3 DNA: TGCGCCAGCAGCCTGCAGGGGTTGTATGGCTACACCTTC; CDR3 protein: CASSLQGLYGYTF
J gene: TRBJ2-1; D gene: .; clone size: .; V gene: TRBV5-1; CDR3 length: 14; CDR3 DNA: TGCGCCAGCAGCTCGATTCAGCGCCTCAATGAGCAGTTCTTC; CDR3 protein: CASSSIQRLNEQFF
J gene: TRBJ2-7; D gene: TRBD1; clone size: .; V gene: TRBV6-6; CDR3 length: 16; CDR3 DNA: TGTGCCAGCAGTTACTGGGGACAGGGGGCAAAGTACGAGCAGTACTTC; CDR3 protein: CASSYWGQGAKYEQYF
J gene: TRBJ2-3; D gene: .; clone size: .; V gene: TRBV5-1; CDR3 length: 16; CDR3 DNA: TGCGCCAGCAGCCCGATACAGGGTTACTCCACAGATACGCAGTATTTT; CDR3 protein: CASSPIQGYSTDTQYF
J gene: TRBJ2-1; D gene: TRBD2; clone size: .; V gene: TRBV5-1; CDR3 length: 16; CDR3 DNA: TGCGCCAGCAGCTTGGCTTCCCCTAGCGGCTGGGGTGAGCAGTTCTTC; CDR3 protein: CASSLASPSGWGEQFF
J gene: TRBJ2-4; D gene: TRBD2; clone size: .; V gene: TRBV29-1; CDR3 length: 13; CDR3 DNA: TGCAGCGTCGGGGGGATAGCCAAAAACATTCAGTACTTC; CDR3 protein: CSVGGIAKNIQYF
J gene: TRBJ1-2; D gene: .; clone size: .; V gene: TRBV10-3; CDR3 length: 13; CDR3 DNA: TGTGCCATCTCGGAGACGGAGAACTATGGCTACACCTTC; CDR3 protein: CAISETENYGYTF
J gene: TRBJ1-2; D gene: .; clone size: .; V gene: TRBV7-2; CDR3 length: 16; CDR3 DNA: TGTGCCAGCAGCTTGACTTGGACTCCGACTCGCTTGAGCTACACCTTC; CDR3 protein: CASSLTWTPTRLSYTF
J gene: TRBJ2-4; D gene: TRBD1; clone size: .; V gene: TRBV7-2; CDR3 length: 14; CDR3 DNA: TGTGCCAGCAGCGGCGCACCGGGACAGGGGATCGAGTACTTC; CDR3 protein: CASSGAPGQGIEYF
J gene: TRBJ2-1; D gene: TRBD2; clone size: .; V gene: TRBV6-5; CDR3 length: 14; CDR3 DNA: TGTGCCAGCAGCCGAGCGGGGCAGGACAATGAGCAGTTCTTC; CDR3 protein: CASSRAGQDNEQFF
J gene: TRBJ1-2; D gene: .; clone size: few; V gene: TRBV19; CDR3 length: 14; CDR3 DNA: TGTGCCAGTAGCCTCACCGGGACACTCTATGGCTACACCTTC; CDR3 protein: CASSLTGTLYGYTF
J gene: TRBJ1-2; D gene: .; clone size: .; V gene: TRBV7-9; CDR3 length: 17; CDR3 DNA: TGTGCCAGCAGCTTGTCGCCAGGGCCGAATATTAACTATGGCTACACCTTC; CDR3 protein: CASSLSPGPNINYGYTF
J gene: TRBJ2-3; D gene: .; clone size: .; V gene: TRBV6-5; CDR3 length: 15; CDR3 DNA: TGTGCCAGCAGTTACAGTCGGGGATTCACAGATACGCAGTATTTT; CDR3 protein: CASSYSRGFTDTQYF
J gene: TRBJ1-2; D gene: .; clone size: .; V gene: TRBV2; CDR3 length: 15; CDR3 DNA: TGTGCCAGCCATGTTCGGGGGGGGAGGGCAAGTGGCTACACCTTC; CDR3 protein: CASHVRGGRASGYTF
J gene: TRBJ2-7; D gene: TRBD2; clone size: once; V gene: TRBV28; CDR3 length: 15; CDR3 DNA: TGTGCCAGCAGCCAAGCGGGAGCTGGCCCCTACGAGCAGTACTTC; CDR3 protein: CASSQAGAGPYEQYF
J gene: TRBJ2-2; D gene: TRBD2; clone size: once; V gene: TRBV7-2; CDR3 length: 16; CDR3 DNA: TGTGCCAGCAGCCTACGGGGGGGTCAATACACCGGGGAGCTGTTTTTT; CDR3 protein: CASSLRGGQYTGELFF
J gene: TRBJ2-5; D gene: TRBD2; clone size: .; V gene: TRBV5-4; CDR3 length: 15; CDR3 DNA: TGTGCCAGCAGCTCCCCGCTAGCGGGGACGGAGACCCAGTACTTC; CDR3 protein: CASSSPLAGTETQYF
J gene: TRBJ2-7; D gene: .; clone size: few; V gene: TRBV5-6; CDR3 length: 12; CDR3 DNA: TGTGCCAGCAGCTGGACAAGCTACGAGCAGTACTTC; CDR3 protein: CASSWTSYEQYF
J gene: TRBJ1-4; D gene: .; clone size: .; V gene: TRBV28; CDR3 length: 12; CDR3 DNA: TGTGCCAGCAGTTTATTCGGGACAAGACTGTTTTTT; CDR3 protein: CASSLFGTRLFF
J gene: TRBJ1-1; D gene: .; clone size: .; V gene: TRBV28; CDR3 length: 13; CDR3 DNA: TGTGCCAGCAGGGGGAGGGGGAGGCCTGAAGCTTTCTTT; CDR3 protein: CASRGRGRPEAFF
J gene: TRBJ2-3; D gene: TRBD2; clone size: .; V gene: TRBV27; CDR3 length: 16; CDR3 DNA: TGTGCCAGCAGTCCGTCTAGCGGGGGGGCTAGGGGGACGCAGTATTTT; CDR3 protein: CASSPSSGGARGTQYF
J gene: TRBJ2-4; D gene: .; clone size: .; V gene: TRBV30; CDR3 length: 13; CDR3 DNA: TGTGCCTGGAGAGTCGCGGGGAGAAACATTCAGTACTTC; CDR3 protein: CAWRVAGRNIQYF
J gene: TRBJ2-5; D gene: TRBD2; clone size: .; V gene: TRBV5-4; CDR3 length: 14; CDR3 DNA: TGTGCCAGCAGCTTATCTTGGGGGGGGGAGACCCAGTACTTC; CDR3 protein: CASSLSWGGETQYF
J gene: TRBJ2-1; D gene: TRBD2; clone size: .; V gene: TRBV9; CDR3 length: 17; CDR3 DNA: TGTGCCAGCAGCGTAGAATTACGGAGCGGGGGGTACAATGAGCAGTTCTTC; CDR3 protein: CASSVELRSGGYNEQFF
J gene: TRBJ2-1; D gene: .; clone size: .; V gene: TRBV7-8; CDR3 length: 15; CDR3 DNA: TGTGCCAGCAGCTTAGAACTAGCCGCCTACAATGAGCAGTTCTTC; CDR3 protein: CASSLELAAYNEQFF
J gene: TRBJ1-2; D gene: .; clone size: .; V gene: TRBV27; CDR3 length: 14; CDR3 DNA: TGTGCCAGCTGTGCGACGGGGGGCTACAATGGCTACACCTTC; CDR3 protein: CASCATGGYNGYTF
J gene: TRBJ2-7; D gene: TRBD1; clone size: few; V gene: TRBV10-3; CDR3 length: 14; CDR3 DNA: TGTGCCATCAGGAGCTCGGGACAGGGCTACGAGCAGTACTTC; CDR3 protein: CAIRSSGQGYEQYF
J gene: TRBJ1-3; D gene: .; clone size: .; V gene: TRBV2; CDR3 length: 15; CDR3 DNA: TGTGCCAGCAGTGAACAGGGGCCCTCTGGAAACACCATATATTTT; CDR3 protein: CASSEQGPSGNTIYF
J gene: TRBJ1-1; D gene: TRBD1; clone size: .; V gene: TRBV5-1; CDR3 length: 14; CDR3 DNA: TGCGCCAGCAGCTTTCAGGGGGGAAGCACTGAAGCTTTCTTT; CDR3 protein: CASSFQGGSTEAFF